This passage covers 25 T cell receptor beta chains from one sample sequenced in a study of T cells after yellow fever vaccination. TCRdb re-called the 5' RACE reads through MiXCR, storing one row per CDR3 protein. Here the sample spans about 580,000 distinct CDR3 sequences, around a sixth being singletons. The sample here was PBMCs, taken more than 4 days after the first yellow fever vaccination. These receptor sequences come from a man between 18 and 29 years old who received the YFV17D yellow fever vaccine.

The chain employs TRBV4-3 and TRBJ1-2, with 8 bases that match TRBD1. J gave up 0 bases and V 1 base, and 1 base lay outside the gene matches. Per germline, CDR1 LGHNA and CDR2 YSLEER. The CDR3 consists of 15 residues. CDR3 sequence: CASSQGTGTNYGYTF. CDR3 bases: TGCGCCAGCAGCCAAGGGACAGGGACTAACTATGGCTACACCTTC.

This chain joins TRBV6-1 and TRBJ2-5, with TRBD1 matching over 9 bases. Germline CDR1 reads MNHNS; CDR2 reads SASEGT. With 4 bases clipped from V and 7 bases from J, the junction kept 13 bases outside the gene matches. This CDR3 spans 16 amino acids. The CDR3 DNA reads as TGTGCCAGCAGTGTAGCCTACAGGGGGCTAAGAGGGACCCAGTACTTC. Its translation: CASSVAYRGLRGTQYF.

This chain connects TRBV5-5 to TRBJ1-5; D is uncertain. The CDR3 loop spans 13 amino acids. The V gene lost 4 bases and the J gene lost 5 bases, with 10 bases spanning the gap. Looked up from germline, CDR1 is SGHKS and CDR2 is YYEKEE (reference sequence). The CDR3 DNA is TGTGCCAGCAGCCAGTGGACGCATCAGCCCCAGCATTTT. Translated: CASSQWTHQPQHF.

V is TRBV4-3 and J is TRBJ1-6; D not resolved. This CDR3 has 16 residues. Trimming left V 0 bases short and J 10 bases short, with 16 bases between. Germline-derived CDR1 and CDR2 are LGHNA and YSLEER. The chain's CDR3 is CASSQDYGRRESPLHF. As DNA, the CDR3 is TGCGCCAGCAGCCAAGATTACGGTAGGAGAGAATCACCCCTCCACTTT.

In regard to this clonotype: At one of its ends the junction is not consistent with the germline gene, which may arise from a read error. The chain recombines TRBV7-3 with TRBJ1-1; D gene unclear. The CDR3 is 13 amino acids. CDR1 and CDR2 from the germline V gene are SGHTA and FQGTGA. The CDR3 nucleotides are TGTGCCAGCAGCCTAACGGCGGGGTCTGAAGCTTTCTTT. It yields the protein CASSLTAGSEAFF.

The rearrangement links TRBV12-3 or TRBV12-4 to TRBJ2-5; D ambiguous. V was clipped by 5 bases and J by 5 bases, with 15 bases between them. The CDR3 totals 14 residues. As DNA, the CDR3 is TGTGCCAGCAGTCCCCGACTGGAGTCGGAGACCCAGTACTTC. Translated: CASSPRLESETQYF.

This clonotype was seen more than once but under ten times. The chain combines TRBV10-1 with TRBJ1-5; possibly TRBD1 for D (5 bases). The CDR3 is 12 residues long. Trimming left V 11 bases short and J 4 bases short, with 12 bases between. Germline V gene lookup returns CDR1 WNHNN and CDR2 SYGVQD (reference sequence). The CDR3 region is CAVETANQPQHF. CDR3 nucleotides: TGCGCCGTCGAGACAGCTAATCAGCCCCAGCATTTT.

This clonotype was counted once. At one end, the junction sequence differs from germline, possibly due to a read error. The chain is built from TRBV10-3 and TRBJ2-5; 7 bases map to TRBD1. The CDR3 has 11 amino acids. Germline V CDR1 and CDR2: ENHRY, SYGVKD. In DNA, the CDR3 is TGTGCCATCAGTGAGCCGGGACAGCCTCCCTTC. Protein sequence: CAISEPGQPPF.

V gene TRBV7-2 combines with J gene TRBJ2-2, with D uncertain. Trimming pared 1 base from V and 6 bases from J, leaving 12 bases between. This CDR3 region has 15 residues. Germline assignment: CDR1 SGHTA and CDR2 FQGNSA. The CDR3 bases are TGTGCCAGCAGCTTAGAAGGGTTTTACGCCGGGGAGCTGTTTTTT. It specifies CASSLEGFYAGELFF.

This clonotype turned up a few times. CDR3 region: CASSRRGLVYGYTF. The DNA of the CDR3 is TGTGCCAGCAGCAGGAGGGGGCTAGTCTATGGCTACACCTTC. This chain joins TRBV2 and TRBJ1-2, with TRBD1 identical over 7 bases. Germline V gene data show CDR1 as SNHLY and CDR2 as FYNNEI. V shed 6 bases and J 4 bases; nucleotides not matched to a gene: 8. The CDR3 length is 14 residues.

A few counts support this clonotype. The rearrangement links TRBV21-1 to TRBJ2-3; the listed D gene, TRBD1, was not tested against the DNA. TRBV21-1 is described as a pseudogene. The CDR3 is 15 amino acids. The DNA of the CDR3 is TGTGCCAGCAGCGGACAGGGTGTTGGCACAGATACGCAGTATTTT. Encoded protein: CASSGQGVGTDTQYF.

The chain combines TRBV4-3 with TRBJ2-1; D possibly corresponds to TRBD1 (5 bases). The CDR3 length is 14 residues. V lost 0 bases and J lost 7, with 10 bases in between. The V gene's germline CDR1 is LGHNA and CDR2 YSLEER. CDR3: CASSQEGRVNEQFF. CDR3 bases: TGCGCCAGCAGCCAAGAAGGCAGGGTTAATGAGCAGTTCTTC.

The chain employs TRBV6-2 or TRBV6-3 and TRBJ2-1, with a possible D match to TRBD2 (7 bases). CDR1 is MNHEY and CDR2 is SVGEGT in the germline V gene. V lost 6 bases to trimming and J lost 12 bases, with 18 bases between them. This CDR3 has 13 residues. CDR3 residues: CASRWGGAVGQFF. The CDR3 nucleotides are TGTGCCAGCAGATGGGGGGGGGCCGTGGGGCAGTTCTTC.

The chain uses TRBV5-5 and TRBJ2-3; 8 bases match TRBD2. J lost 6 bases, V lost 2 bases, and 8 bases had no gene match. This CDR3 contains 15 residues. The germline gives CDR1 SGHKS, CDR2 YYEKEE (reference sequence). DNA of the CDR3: TGTGCCAGCAGCTTCGGCCCGACTAGCGCGGATACGCAGTATTTT. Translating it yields CASSFGPTSADTQYF.

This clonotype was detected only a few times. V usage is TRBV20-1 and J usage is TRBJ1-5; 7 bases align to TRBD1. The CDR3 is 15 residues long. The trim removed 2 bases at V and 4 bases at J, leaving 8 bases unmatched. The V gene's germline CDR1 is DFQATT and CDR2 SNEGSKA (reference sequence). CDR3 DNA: TGCAGTGCTAGAACGAGGACAGGCCTTAATCAGCCCCAGCATTTT. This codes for CSARTRTGLNQPQHF.

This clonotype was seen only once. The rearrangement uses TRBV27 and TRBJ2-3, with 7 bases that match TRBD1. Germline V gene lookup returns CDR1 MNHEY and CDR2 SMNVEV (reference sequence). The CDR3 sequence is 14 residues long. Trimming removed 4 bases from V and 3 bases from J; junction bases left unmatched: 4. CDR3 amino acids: CASSSDRETDTQYF. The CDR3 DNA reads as TGTGCCAGCAGTTCCGACAGGGAGACAGATACGCAGTATTTT.

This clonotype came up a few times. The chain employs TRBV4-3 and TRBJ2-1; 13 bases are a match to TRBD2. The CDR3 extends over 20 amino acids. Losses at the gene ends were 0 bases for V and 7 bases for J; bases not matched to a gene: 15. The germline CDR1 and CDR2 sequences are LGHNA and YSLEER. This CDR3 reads CASSQDDGLAGADGGNEQFF. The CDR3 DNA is TGCGCCAGCAGCCAAGATGACGGACTAGCGGGGGCCGACGGAGGGAATGAGCAGTTCTTC.

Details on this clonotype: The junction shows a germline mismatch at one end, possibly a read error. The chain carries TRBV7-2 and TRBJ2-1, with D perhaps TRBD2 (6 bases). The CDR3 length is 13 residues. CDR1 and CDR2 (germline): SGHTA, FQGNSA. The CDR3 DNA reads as TGTGCCAGCAGCTTGGACTACTACAATGAGCGGTTCTTC. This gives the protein CASSLDYYNERFF.

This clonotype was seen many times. The CDR3 DNA reads as TGCGCCAGCAGCGCGGGACAGCAAGAGACCCAGTACTTC. Encoded protein: CASSAGQQETQYF. This chain uses TRBV5-1 with TRBJ2-5; D is perhaps TRBD1 (7 bases). Germline V gene lookup returns CDR1 SGHRS and CDR2 YFSETQ. CDR3 length: 13 amino acids. V dropped 4 bases and J dropped 2 bases, with 9 bases sitting between them.

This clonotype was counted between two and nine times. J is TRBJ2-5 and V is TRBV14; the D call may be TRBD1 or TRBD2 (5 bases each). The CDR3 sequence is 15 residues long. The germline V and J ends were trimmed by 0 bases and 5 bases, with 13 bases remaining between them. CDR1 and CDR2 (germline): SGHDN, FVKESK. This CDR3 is CASSQDIGGRETQYF. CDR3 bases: TGTGCCAGCAGCCAAGATATTGGGGGAAGGGAGACCCAGTACTTC.

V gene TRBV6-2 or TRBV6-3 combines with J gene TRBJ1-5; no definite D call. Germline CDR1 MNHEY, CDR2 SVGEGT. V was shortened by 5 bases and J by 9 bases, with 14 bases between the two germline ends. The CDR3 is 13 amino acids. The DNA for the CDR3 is TGTGCCAGCAGTCTCGGACGGTTCGGGCCCCAGCATTTT. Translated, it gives CASSLGRFGPQHF.

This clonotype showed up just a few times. The CDR3 here is CASSRDPRIGTQYF. For the CDR3, the DNA is TGTGCCAGCAGCCGGGACCCGCGCATAGGTACGCAGTATTTT. This chain joins TRBV7-9 and TRBJ2-3; perhaps D is TRBD1 or TRBD2 (5 bases each). Germline V gene sequence: CDR1 SEHNR, CDR2 FQNEAQ (reference sequence). Between the trimmed V and J ends, which lost 5 bases and 8 bases, there was a span of 17 bases. This CDR3 contains 14 residues.

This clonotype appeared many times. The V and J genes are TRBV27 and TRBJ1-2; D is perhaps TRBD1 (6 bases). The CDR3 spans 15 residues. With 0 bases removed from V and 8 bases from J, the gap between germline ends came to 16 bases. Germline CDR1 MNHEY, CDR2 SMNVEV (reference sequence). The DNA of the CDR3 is TGTGCCAGCAGTTTATCAGACAGGCTCGGGAAGGGCTACACCTTC. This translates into CASSLSDRLGKGYTF.

In nucleotides, the CDR3 is TGCGCCAGCAGCTTAGACAGCGGGACCACCGATACGCAGTATTTT. It codes for CASSLDSGTTDTQYF. This sequence joins TRBV5-1 and TRBJ2-3; 7 bases are a match to TRBD2. With 2 bases clipped from V and 6 bases from J, the junction kept 9 bases outside the gene matches. This CDR3 contains 15 residues. Germline CDR1 SGHRS, CDR2 YFSETQ. The entire variable domain, with the rest obtained from reference TRBV5-1 and TRBJ2-3, is as follows: KAGVTQTPRYLIKTRGQQVTLSCSPISGHRSVSWYQQTPGQGLQFLFEYFSETQRNKGNFPGRFSGRQFSNSRSEMNVSTLELGDSALYLCASSLDSGTTDTQYFGPGTRLTVL.

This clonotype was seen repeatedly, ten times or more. CDR3 coding DNA: TGTGCCAGCAGTTTACCCGGGAAAGAGACCCAGTACTTC. Translation gives CASSLPGKETQYF. The rearrangement uses TRBV27 and TRBJ2-5; D might be TRBD2 (5 bases). This CDR3 has 13 amino acids. In germline, CDR1 is MNHEY, CDR2 SMNVEV (reference sequence). Trimming removed 2 bases at V and 3 bases at J, with 7 bases between.